The 16 T cell receptor beta chains below come from one sample, sequenced in a study of STAT5B mutations in CD4+ large granular lymphocyte leukemia. Repertoires were generated with immunoSEQ multiplex PCR, while TCRdb's copy carries only in-frame clones and drops some. The data show 35,000 to 40,000 clones, with about 80% seen just once and around 0.57% held by the top ten. Specimen: CD4+ T cells from blood buffy coats. The receptors originated from a human donor in good health.

The chain is built from TRBV7-9 and TRBJ2-1; TRBD1 agrees at 7 bases. Trimming took 5 bases from V and 7 from J; bases not matched to a gene: 8. CDR1 is SEHNR and CDR2 is FQNEAQ in the germline V gene (reference sequence). CDR3 length equals 14 residues. The CDR3 spells CASSPGQQMNEQFF. DNA for the CDR3: TGTGCCAGCAGCCCGGGACAGCAAATGAATGAGCAGTTCTTC.

In this sample, this clone turned up a few times. V is TRBV18 and J is TRBJ2-3; D is possibly TRBD1 (5 bases). V lost 1 base to trimming and J lost 3 bases, with 11 bases between them. Looked up from germline, CDR1 is KGHSH and CDR2 is LQKENI. The CDR3 runs 15 residues. The CDR3 protein is CASSPRQGGTDTQYF. CDR3 DNA sequence: TGTGCCAGCTCACCACGGCAGGGTGGGACAGATACGCAGTATTTT.

About this clone itself: Germline and junction disagree at one end, which may indicate a read error. The chain combines TRBV5-1 with TRBJ2-3; 12 nucleotides align to TRBD1. Germline V lookup: CDR1 SGHRS, CDR2 YFSETQ. The CDR3 runs to 15 residues. CDR3 sequence: CASSLGQGAADTQYF. CDR3 coding DNA: TGCGCCAGCAGTTTGGGACAGGGGGCTGCGGATACGCAGTATTTT.

As regards this clone: Other DNA variants within this sample encode the same CDR3. The chain couples TRBV30 to TRBJ1-5; TRBD1 might be the D (6 bases). The CDR3 is 13 residues long. Germline CDR1 and CDR2: GTSNPN and SVGIG (reference sequence). The V end lost 0 bases, the J end lost 5 bases, and 8 bases lay between the germline ends. The CDR3 DNA follows: TGTGCCTGGAGTGTAAGGGGGGATCAGCCCCAGCATTTT. Protein product: CAWSVRGDQPQHF.

The V gene is TRBV18, the J gene TRBJ2-7; TRBD2 is a possible D gene (5 bases). Germline V lookup: CDR1 KGHSH, CDR2 LQKENI. The CDR3 totals 17 residues. V was cut by 3 bases and J by 3 bases, with 21 bases left in between. The CDR3 bases are TGTGCCAGCTCACCGGCGTTCAGGAGGCGGAAAAACTACGAGCAGTACTTC. The encoded protein is CASSPAFRRRKNYEQYF.

J is TRBJ1-1 and V is TRBV14; no definite D call. Germline V gene data show CDR1 as SGHDN and CDR2 as FVKESK. CDR3 size: 15 residues. The V end lost 4 bases, the J end lost 1 base, and 13 bases lay between the germline ends. CDR3 coding DNA: TGTGCCAGCAGCCGGGTGGCGGGTGCGAACACTGAAGCTTTCTTT. Amino acids: CASSRVAGANTEAFF.

The rearrangement links TRBV14 to TRBJ2-3; 8 bases map to TRBD1. The CDR3 has 15 residues. V dropped 3 bases and J dropped 3; count of bases not matched to a gene: 5. The germline CDR1 and CDR2 sequences are SGHDN and FVKESK. The chain's CDR3 is CASSQRQGRTDTQYF. Here the CDR3 DNA reads TGTGCCAGCAGCCAGAGACAGGGGCGAACAGATACGCAGTATTTT.

The chain uses TRBV11-2 and TRBJ2-7; D is ambiguous. Germline CDR1 and CDR2: SGHAT and FQNNGV. CDR3 size: 14 residues. Between the trimmed V and J ends, which lost 0 bases and 4 bases, there was a span of 10 bases. CDR3 in DNA: TGTGCCAGCAGCTTAGATCCCCCCGGTTACGAGCAGTACTTC. It codes for CASSLDPPGYEQYF.

V usage is TRBV7-9 and J usage is TRBJ2-7, with TRBD2 matching 7 bases. Germline CDR1 is SEHNR and CDR2 is FQNEAQ (reference sequence). The junction had 7 bases not matched to a gene; V was cut back by 5 bases and J by 0 bases. The length of the CDR3 is 15 residues. For the CDR3, the DNA is TGTGCCAGCAGCCGATTAGCGGGTAGCTCCTACGAGCAGTACTTC. Amino acids: CASSRLAGSSYEQYF.

V usage is TRBV7-6 and J usage is TRBJ2-1, with 11 bases identical to TRBD1. Looked up from germline, CDR1 is SGHVS and CDR2 is FNYEAQ. This CDR3 contains 17 residues. V lost 4 bases to trimming and J lost 3 bases; unmatched junction nucleotides: 8. CDR3 sequence: CASSYGTGGQRYNEQFF. The CDR3 DNA reads TGTGCCAGCAGCTATGGGACAGGGGGGCAACGCTACAATGAGCAGTTCTTC. The whole variable domain, filled in from reference TRBV7-6 and TRBJ2-1, reads GAGVSQSPRYKVTKRGQDVALRCDPISGHVSLYWYRQALGQGPEFLTYFNYEAQQDKSGLPNDRFSAERPEGSISTLTIQRTEQRDSAMYRCASSYGTGGQRYNEQFFGPGTRLTVL.

The chain joins TRBV29-1 to TRBJ2-5; D is possibly TRBD1 or TRBD2 (5 bases each). Germline V gene lookup returns CDR1 SQVTM and CDR2 ANQGSEA. The germline V and J ends were trimmed by 3 bases and 1 base, with 9 bases remaining between them. The CDR3 loop spans 13 amino acids. The CDR3 reads CSVDEGTQETQYF. CDR3 in DNA: TGCAGCGTTGATGAGGGGACCCAAGAGACCCAGTACTTC.

The chain joins TRBV10-3 to TRBJ1-1; no clear D gene. The CDR3 has 15 residues. V was cut by 10 bases and J by 4 bases, with 22 bases left in between. Germline V CDR1 and CDR2: ENHRY, SYGVKD. CDR3 nucleotides: TGTGCCAGCTCTCTCCAGGCCATTGGGAGCACTGAAGCTTTCTTT. This gives the protein CASSLQAIGSTEAFF.

The count of this clone is one. The J gene is TRBJ2-7, the V gene TRBV7-9, with 8 positions matching TRBD2. Germline V gene data show CDR1 as SEHNR and CDR2 as FQNEAQ (reference sequence). V shed 1 base, J shed 4 bases, and the junction held 0 bases outside the gene matches. The CDR3 runs to 13 residues. CDR3 amino acids: CASSLGLAYEQYF. In nucleotides, the CDR3 is TGTGCCAGCAGCTTAGGACTAGCGTACGAGCAGTACTTC.

The chain couples TRBV7-8 to TRBJ1-3, with 8 bases identical to TRBD1. The germline V gene has CDR1 SGHVS and CDR2 FQNEAQ. The CDR3 is 16 amino acids. J was trimmed by 0 bases and V by 6 bases; bases with no gene match: 7. The CDR3 DNA reads TGTGCCAGCAGGCCTGGACAGGGAAGCTCTGGAAACACCATATATTTT. Amino acids: CASRPGQGSSGNTIYF.

V is TRBV2 and J is TRBJ2-7, with no clear D. Trimming took off 5 bases at V and 1 base at J, with 12 bases between the two ends. The CDR3 is 14 residues long. Germline V lookup: CDR1 SNHLY, CDR2 FYNNEI. The CDR3 DNA sequence: TGTGCCAGCAGTCCCGACGCCCCTTCCTACGAGCAGTACTTC. It codes for CASSPDAPSYEQYF.

This sequence joins TRBV11-2 and TRBJ2-3; a possible D gene is TRBD1 (6 bases). The CDR3 sequence is 17 residues long. Per the germline V gene, CDR1 is SGHAT and CDR2 is FQNNGV. V was pared by 5 bases and J by 3 bases, with 21 bases between. The CDR3 sequence: CASSPIASGRGTDTQYF. The CDR3 DNA follows: TGTGCCAGCAGCCCGATAGCGAGTGGCAGGGGTACAGATACGCAGTATTTT.